This T cell receptor beta chain was identified in a study of blood T cell repertoires in COVID-19. As for the study in general: Spain, Italy and the United States supplied samples that represented acute and convalescent COVID-19. Nucleic acid was either cDNA or gDNA, and it came from T cells, B-cell-depleted T cells, or PBMCs.

This clone was counted once. The junction and the germline gene differ at one end; a read error may be behind it. Authors' data handling: Estimation of nucleated cell counts was performed using reference gene primer amplification. Profiled with immunoSEQ multiplex PCR; TCRdb holds only in-frame clones, not every one. The DNA was the basis for D and trimming; V, J and clone size are from that table. The data hold around 250,000 clones, with about 86% observed a single time. The TCR comes from a man in his fifties or sixties with acute or convalescent COVID-19. The sample consisted of peripheral blood.

The CDR3 reads CASSLAGVSGDTQYF. CDR3 nucleotides: TGTGCCAGCAGCCTAGCGGGAGTTTCCGGGGATACGCAGTATTTT. The rearrangement uses TRBV7-2 and TRBJ2-3, with 10 nucleotides matching TRBD2. This CDR3 has 15 residues. In germline, CDR1 is SGHTA, CDR2 FQGNSA. The variable domain in full, with the rest retrieved from reference TRBV7-2 and TRBJ2-3, is GAGVSQSPSNKVTEKGKDVELRCDPISGHTALYWYRQSLGQGLEFLIYFQGNSAPDKSGLPSDRFSAERTGGSVSTLTIQRTQQEDSAVYLCASSLAGVSGDTQYFGPGTRLTVL.